The 18 T cell receptor beta chains presented below share a single source sample, sequenced in a study of beta chain features in type 1 diabetes. Reverse transcription of all isolated RNA meant that expressed TCRB transcripts were sequenced. The repertoire was sequenced with immunoSEQ multiplex PCR; TCRdb's copy has only in-frame clones and lacks some. Here the sample spans hundreds of thousands of clones, about 10% being singletons. The sample taken for sequencing was naive CD4+ T cells from blood. Source of these receptors: a woman younger than 30 in good health.

Ten or more counts support this clone. The chain recombines TRBV7-6 with TRBJ2-1; 10 nucleotides match TRBD2. Germline V gene data show CDR1 as SGHVS and CDR2 as FNYEAQ. The CDR3 has 17 amino acids. The trim removed 1 base at V and 0 bases at J, leaving 3 bases unmatched. The CDR3 DNA sequence: TGTGCCAGCAGCTTAGTAGCGGGGGGTTCCTCCTACAATGAGCAGTTCTTC. Its translation: CASSLVAGGSSYNEQFF.

V usage is TRBV7-9 and J usage is TRBJ2-1; the match to TRBD2 covers 10 bases. Germline lookup yields CDR1 SEHNR and CDR2 FQNEAQ (reference sequence). The CDR3 consists of 18 residues. V lost 5 bases, J lost 8 bases, and 18 bases stayed unmatched. The CDR3 sequence: CASSLGSSGRLRRYEQFF. As DNA, the CDR3 is TGTGCCAGCAGCCTAGGGTCTAGCGGGAGATTACGTCGTTATGAGCAGTTCTTC.

The V gene is TRBV7-2, the J gene TRBJ2-5; 8 bases fit TRBD2. V dropped 5 bases and J dropped 7; count of bases not matched to a gene: 21. This CDR3 has 18 amino acids. The germline V gene encodes CDR1 SGHTA and CDR2 FQGNSA. The CDR3 DNA follows: TGTGCCAGCAGCCGGAATCGTACCGGGGGGGGCCACATGTGGACCCAGTACTTC. It is translated as CASSRNRTGGGHMWTQYF.

V gene TRBV11-2 combines with J gene TRBJ2-1; possible D gene TRBD1, 5 bases. V dropped 0 bases and J dropped 3 bases, with 9 bases sitting between them. CDR3 length: 15 residues. CDR1 and CDR2 from the germline V gene are SGHAT and FQNNGV. CDR3 protein: CASSLDREGYNEQFF. As DNA, the CDR3 is TGTGCCAGCAGCTTAGACAGGGAAGGCTACAATGAGCAGTTCTTC.

V usage is TRBV5-4 and J usage is TRBJ2-2; no clear D gene. V was pared by 2 bases and J by 3 bases, with 8 bases between. Per the germline V gene, CDR1 is SGHNT and CDR2 is YYREEE (reference sequence). The CDR3 has 14 amino acids. The DNA of the CDR3 is TGTGCCAGCAGCTTACTCCAATACACCGGGGAGCTGTTTTTT. This translates into CASSLLQYTGELFF.

This clone was detected only a few times. J is TRBJ1-5 and V is TRBV16; D not certain. The germline V and J ends were trimmed by 2 bases and 6 bases, with 8 bases remaining between them. Germline V gene data show CDR1 as KGHSY and CDR2 as FQNENV. The CDR3 loop spans 13 amino acids. The CDR3 region has the DNA TGTGCCAGCAGCCAAGCTGGCGGTCAGCCCCAGCATTTT. Translation: CASSQAGGQPQHF. The full variable domain, its missing parts supplied by reference TRBV16 and TRBJ1-5, is GEEVAQTPKHLVRGEGQKAKLYCAPIKGHSYVFWYQQVLKNEFKFLISFQNENVFDETGMPKERFSAKCLPNSPCSLEIQATKLEDSAVYFCASSQAGGQPQHFGDGTRLSIL.

This clone showed up just a few times. DNA of the CDR3: TGTGCCAGCAGGATAGGGGTAGCCAAAAACATTCAGTACTTC. Translation: CASRIGVAKNIQYF. The rearrangement links TRBV6-1 to TRBJ2-4; TRBD1 might be the D (5 bases). With 6 bases removed from V and 0 bases from J, the gap between germline ends came to 9 bases. This CDR3 region has 14 residues. The V gene's germline CDR1 is MNHNS and CDR2 SASEGT.

This clone came up a few times. The rearrangement links TRBV30 to TRBJ1-1; possibly TRBD1 for D (5 bases). Germline CDR1 is GTSNPN and CDR2 is SVGIG (reference sequence). Trimming shortened V by 0 bases and J by 0 bases, and 8 bases separated the two germline ends. CDR3 size: 14 residues. This chain's CDR3 is CAWSVKGVNTEAFF. CDR3 in DNA: TGTGCCTGGAGTGTAAAAGGGGTGAACACTGAAGCTTTCTTT.

CDR3 coding DNA: TGTGCCAGCAGCGCGGGACAGGGGTTTTACGAGCAGTACTTC. This codes for CASSAGQGFYEQYF. The chain joins TRBV9 to TRBJ2-7; TRBD1 matches 10 bases. The CDR3 is made up of 14 amino acids. The V gene end was trimmed by 3 bases and the J gene end by 4 bases; junction bases not matched to a gene: 4. In germline, CDR1 is SGDLS, CDR2 YYNGEE.

This rearrangement joins TRBV7-6 to TRBJ2-7, with TRBD1 matching over 12 bases. V lost 5 bases to trimming and J lost 2 bases; unmatched junction nucleotides: 10. Germline V lookup: CDR1 SGHVS, CDR2 FNYEAQ. There are 17 residues in the CDR3. CDR3 nucleotide sequence: TGTGCCAGCAGCCTGCAACCCGGGACAGGGGGCACCTACGAGCAGTACTTC. It encodes CASSLQPGTGGTYEQYF.

The chain combines TRBV19 with TRBJ1-2; D possibly corresponds to TRBD1 (5 bases). The CDR3 consists of 14 residues. The V gene lost 3 bases and the J gene lost 4 bases, with 12 bases spanning the gap. The germline V gene encodes CDR1 LNHDA and CDR2 SQIVND (reference sequence). The CDR3 DNA follows: TGTGCCAGTAGTATCGTCACAGGAAGCTATGGCTACACCTTC. Protein: CASSIVTGSYGYTF.

The chain carries TRBV18 and TRBJ2-7, with a tentative D call TRBD2 (7 bases). The ends were cut back, 5 bases at V and 3 bases at J, with 20 bases in the middle. The CDR3 has 16 amino acids. Germline-derived CDR1 and CDR2 are KGHSH and LQKENI. For the CDR3, the DNA is TGTGCCAGCTCAGCAGAGGGAGGGGGTACGTACTACGAGCAGTACTTC. It translates to CASSAEGGGTYYEQYF. The complete variable domain, with remaining parts taken from reference TRBV18 and TRBJ2-7, reads NAGVMQNPRHLVRRRGQEARLRCSPMKGHSHVYWYRQLPEEGLKFMVYLQKENIIDESGMPKERFSAEFPKEGPSILRIQQVVRGDSAAYFCASSAEGGGTYYEQYFGPGTRLTVT.

CDR3 sequence: CSASSPSEQYF. Written as DNA, the CDR3 is TGCAGTGCTTCCAGTCCCTCCGAGCAGTACTTC. This rearrangement joins TRBV20-1 to TRBJ2-7; the D is unclear. Trimming removed 5 bases from V and 6 bases from J, with 11 bases in between. Germline assignment: CDR1 DFQATT and CDR2 SNEGSKA (reference sequence). The CDR3 has 11 residues.

The J gene is TRBJ2-5, the V gene TRBV9, with 8 nucleotides matching TRBD1. The ends lost 4 bases at V and 2 bases at J; junction bases unmatched: 4. The V gene's germline CDR1 is SGDLS and CDR2 YYNGEE. This CDR3 has 14 amino acids. CDR3 coding DNA: TGTGCCAGCAGCCCAGGACAGGGTCAAGAGACCCAGTACTTC. Translating gives CASSPGQGQETQYF.

This clone was seen a handful of times. The genes are TRBV5-1 and TRBJ2-1, with 9 bases matching TRBD2. The germline V gene encodes CDR1 SGHRS and CDR2 YFSETQ. Trimming cost V 4 bases and J 7 bases; bases outside gene matches: 6. The CDR3 length is 14 residues. The CDR3 DNA follows: TGCGCCAGCAGCGTTAGCGGGAGAGGGAATGAGCAGTTCTTC. This translates into CASSVSGRGNEQFF.

This clone was counted between two and nine times. This sequence joins TRBV5-1 and TRBJ1-5, with D uncertain. Trimming took off 0 bases at V and 7 bases at J, with 8 bases between the two ends. CDR1 and CDR2 from the germline V gene are SGHRS and YFSETQ. The CDR3 sequence is 13 residues long. CDR3 amino acids: CASSLAGSQPQHF. CDR3 DNA sequence: TGCGCCAGCAGCTTGGCGGGATCGCAGCCCCAGCATTTT.

This clone showed up just a few times. V usage is TRBV4-1 and J usage is TRBJ2-2, with 7 positions matching TRBD1. The CDR3 is 15 residues long. The germline V gene encodes CDR1 MGHRA and CDR2 YSYEKL. With 3 bases clipped from V and 5 bases from J, the junction kept 6 bases outside the gene matches. In DNA form, the CDR3 reads TGCGCCAGCAGCCACGAGACAGGGTCGACCGGGGAGCTGTTTTTT. This encodes CASSHETGSTGELFF.

This clone was picked up a small number of times. The rearrangement joins TRBV30 to TRBJ2-3, with 7 bases identical to TRBD1. Germline CDR1 and CDR2: GTSNPN and SVGIG (reference sequence). The V and J ends lost 5 bases and 5 bases, in that order; junction bases with no gene match: 13. The CDR3 length is 15 residues. The CDR3 region is CAWDADRLGRDTQYF. The DNA of the CDR3 is TGTGCCTGGGACGCGGACAGGTTGGGACGAGATACGCAGTATTTT. Full variable domain (remainder filled in from reference TRBV30 and TRBJ2-3): SQTIHQWPATLVQPVGSPLSLECTVEGTSNPNLYWYRQAAGRGLQLLFYSVGIGQISSEVPQNLSASRPQDRQFILSSKKLLLSDSGFYLCAWDADRLGRDTQYFGPGTRLTVL.